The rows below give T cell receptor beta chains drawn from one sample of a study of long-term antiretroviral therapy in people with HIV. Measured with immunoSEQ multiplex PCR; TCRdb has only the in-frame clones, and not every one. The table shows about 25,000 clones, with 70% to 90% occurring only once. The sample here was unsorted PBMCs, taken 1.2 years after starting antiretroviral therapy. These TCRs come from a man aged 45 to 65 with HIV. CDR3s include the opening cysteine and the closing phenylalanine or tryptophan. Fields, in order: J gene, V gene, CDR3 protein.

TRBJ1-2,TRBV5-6,CASSFRRSGGYTF
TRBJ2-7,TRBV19,CASTPGQGARVYEQYF
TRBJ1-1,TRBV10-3,CAIKREQNTEAFF
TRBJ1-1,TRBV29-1,CSAETGPMNTEAFF
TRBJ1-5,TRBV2,CASRVVGNQPQHF
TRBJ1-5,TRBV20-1,CSVEGNQPQHF
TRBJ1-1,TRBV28,CASSSSGNGFVDTEAFF
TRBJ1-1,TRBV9,CASSVGVWTEAFF
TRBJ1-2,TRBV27,CASSLGANYGYTF
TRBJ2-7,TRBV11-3,CASSSLIKVTESYEQYF
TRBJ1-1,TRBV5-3,CARSDRQGARTEAFF
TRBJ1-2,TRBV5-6,CASSLNWDGYGYTF
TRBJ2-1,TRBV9,CASSERGQTHNEQFF
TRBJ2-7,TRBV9,CASSVGTGDDYEQYF
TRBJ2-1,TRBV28,CASSSRTGGNEQFF
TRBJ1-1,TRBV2,CASSVEGIRNTEAFF
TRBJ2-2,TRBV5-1,CASSLGGPRPAGELFF
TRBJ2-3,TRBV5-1,CASRGDGSTDTQYF
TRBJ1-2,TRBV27,CASGPGWNGYTF
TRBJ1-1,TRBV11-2,CASSSTGNTEAFF
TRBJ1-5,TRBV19,CASGPSGGPQPQHF
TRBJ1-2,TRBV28,CASSRTGWYGYTF
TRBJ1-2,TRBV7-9,CASSPQGVGGYTF
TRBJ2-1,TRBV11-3,CASSLDGVGQGGNEQFF
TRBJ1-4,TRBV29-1,CSVEETRGEKLFF
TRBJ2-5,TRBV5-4,CASSRAAPQETQYF
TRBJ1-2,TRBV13,CASSQTGRPPTNYGYTF
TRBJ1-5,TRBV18,CASSTSEALGDQPQHF
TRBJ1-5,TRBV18,CASSSDSNQPQHF
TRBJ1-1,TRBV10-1,CASSEGLNTEAFF
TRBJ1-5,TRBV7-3,CASSLKGQNQPQHF
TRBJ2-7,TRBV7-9,CASSLSGTTYEQYF
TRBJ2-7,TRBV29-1,CSVERGEQYF
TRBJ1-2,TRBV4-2,CASSQGARYGYTF
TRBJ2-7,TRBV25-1,CASSEEGLSYEQYF
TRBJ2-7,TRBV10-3,CAISESGTLLYEQYF